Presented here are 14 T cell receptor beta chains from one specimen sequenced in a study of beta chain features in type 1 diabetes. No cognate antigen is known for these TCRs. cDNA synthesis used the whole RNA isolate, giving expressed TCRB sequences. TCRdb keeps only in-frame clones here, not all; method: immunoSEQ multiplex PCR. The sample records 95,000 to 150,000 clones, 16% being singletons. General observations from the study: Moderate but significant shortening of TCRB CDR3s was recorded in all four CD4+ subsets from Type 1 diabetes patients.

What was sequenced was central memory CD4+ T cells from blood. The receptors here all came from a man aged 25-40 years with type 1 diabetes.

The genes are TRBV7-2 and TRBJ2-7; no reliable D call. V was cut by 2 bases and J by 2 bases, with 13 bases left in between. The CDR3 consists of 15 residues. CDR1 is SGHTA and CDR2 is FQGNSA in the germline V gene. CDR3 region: CASSLPSGPTYEQYF. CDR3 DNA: TGTGCCAGCAGCTTACCTTCCGGGCCCACCTACGAGCAGTACTTC.

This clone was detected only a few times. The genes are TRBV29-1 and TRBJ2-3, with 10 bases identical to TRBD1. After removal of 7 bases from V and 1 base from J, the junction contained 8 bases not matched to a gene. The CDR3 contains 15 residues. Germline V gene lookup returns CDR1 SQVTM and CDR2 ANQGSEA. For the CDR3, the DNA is TGCAGCGGTGGCCGTGGGACAGGGGGCACAGATACGCAGTATTTT. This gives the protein CSGGRGTGGTDTQYF.

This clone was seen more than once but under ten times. The DNA for the CDR3 is TGTGCCAGCAAGGACCCAAACAGAAATTCACCCCTCCACTTT. This encodes CASKDPNRNSPLHF. The genes are TRBV6-5 and TRBJ1-6; no firm D call. The germline gives CDR1 MNHEY, CDR2 SVGAGI. This CDR3 has 14 amino acids. V was clipped by 7 bases and J by 7 bases, with 14 bases between them.

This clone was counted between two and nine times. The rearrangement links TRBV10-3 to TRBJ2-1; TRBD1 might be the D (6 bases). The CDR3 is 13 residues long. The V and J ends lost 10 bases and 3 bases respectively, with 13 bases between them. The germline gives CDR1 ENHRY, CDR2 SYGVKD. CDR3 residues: CATLRTDYNEQFF. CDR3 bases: TGTGCCACCCTCCGGACAGACTACAATGAGCAGTTCTTC.

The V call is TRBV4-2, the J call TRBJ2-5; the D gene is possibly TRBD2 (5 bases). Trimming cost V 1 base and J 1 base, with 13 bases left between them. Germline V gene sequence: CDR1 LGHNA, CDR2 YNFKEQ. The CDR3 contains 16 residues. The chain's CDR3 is CASSQGVDSSQETQYF. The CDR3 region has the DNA TGTGCCAGCAGCCAAGGAGTGGACTCTTCCCAAGAGACCCAGTACTTC.

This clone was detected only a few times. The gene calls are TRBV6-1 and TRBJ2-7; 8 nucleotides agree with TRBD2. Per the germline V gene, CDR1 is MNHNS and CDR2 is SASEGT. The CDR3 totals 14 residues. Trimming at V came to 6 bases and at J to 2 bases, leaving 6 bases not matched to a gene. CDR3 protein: CASSGRGEAYEQYF. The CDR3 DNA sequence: TGTGCCAGCAGCGGGCGGGGGGAGGCCTACGAGCAGTACTTC.

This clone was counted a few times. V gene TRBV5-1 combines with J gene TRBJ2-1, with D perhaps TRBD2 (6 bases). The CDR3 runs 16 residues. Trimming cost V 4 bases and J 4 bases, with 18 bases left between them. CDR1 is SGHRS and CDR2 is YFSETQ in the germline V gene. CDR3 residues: CASSLNSGVPYNEQFF. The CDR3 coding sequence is TGCGCCAGCAGCCTTAATTCGGGGGTCCCTTACAATGAGCAGTTCTTC.

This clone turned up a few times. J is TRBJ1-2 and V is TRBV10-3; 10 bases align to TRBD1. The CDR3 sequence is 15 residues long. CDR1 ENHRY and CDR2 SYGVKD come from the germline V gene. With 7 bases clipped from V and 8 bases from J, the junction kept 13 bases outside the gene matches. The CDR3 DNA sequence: TGTGCCATCACCGACCCAGACAGGGGGCGTGGGGGCTACACCTTC. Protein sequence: CAITDPDRGRGGYTF.

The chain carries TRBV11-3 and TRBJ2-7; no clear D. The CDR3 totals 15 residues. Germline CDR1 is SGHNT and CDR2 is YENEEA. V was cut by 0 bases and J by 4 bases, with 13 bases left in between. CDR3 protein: CASSLDHLPLYEQYF. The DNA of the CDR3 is TGTGCCAGCAGCTTAGATCACCTCCCGTTGTACGAGCAGTACTTC.

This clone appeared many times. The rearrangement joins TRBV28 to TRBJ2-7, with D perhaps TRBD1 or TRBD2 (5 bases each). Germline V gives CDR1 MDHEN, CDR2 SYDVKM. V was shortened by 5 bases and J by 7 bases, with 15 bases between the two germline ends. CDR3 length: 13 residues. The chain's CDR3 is CASSPGPSREQYF. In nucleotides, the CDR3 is TGTGCCAGCAGTCCGGGACCCTCAAGGGAGCAGTACTTC.

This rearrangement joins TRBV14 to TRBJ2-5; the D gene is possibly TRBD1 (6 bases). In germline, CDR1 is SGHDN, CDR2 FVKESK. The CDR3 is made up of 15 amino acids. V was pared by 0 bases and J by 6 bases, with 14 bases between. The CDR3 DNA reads TGTGCCAGCAGCCAAGATCGGAGCAGGGGAAAGACCCAGTACTTC. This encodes CASSQDRSRGKTQYF.

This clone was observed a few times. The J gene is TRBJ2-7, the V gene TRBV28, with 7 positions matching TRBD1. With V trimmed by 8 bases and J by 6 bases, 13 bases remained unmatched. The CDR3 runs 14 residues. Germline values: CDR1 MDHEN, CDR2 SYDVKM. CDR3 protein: CASVEGDRAGEQYF. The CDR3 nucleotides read TGTGCCAGCGTGGAAGGCGACAGGGCGGGCGAGCAGTACTTC. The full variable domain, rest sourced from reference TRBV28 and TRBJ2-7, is DVKVTQSSRYLVKRTGEKVFLECVQDMDHENMFWYRQDPGLGLRLIYFSYDVKMKEKGDIPEGYSVSREKKERFSLILESASTNQTSMYLCASVEGDRAGEQYFGPGTRLTVT.

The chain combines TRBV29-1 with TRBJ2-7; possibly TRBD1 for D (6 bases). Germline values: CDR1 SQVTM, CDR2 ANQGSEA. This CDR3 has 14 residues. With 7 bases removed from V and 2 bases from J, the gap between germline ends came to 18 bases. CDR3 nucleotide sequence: TGCAGCGCTACATTCCAGGCAGGGGCCTACGAGCAGTACTTC. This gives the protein CSATFQAGAYEQYF.

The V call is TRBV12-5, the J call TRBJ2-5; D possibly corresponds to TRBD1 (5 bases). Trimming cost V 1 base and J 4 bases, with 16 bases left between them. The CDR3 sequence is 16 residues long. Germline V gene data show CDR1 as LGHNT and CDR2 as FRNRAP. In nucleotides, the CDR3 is TGTGCTAGTGGTTTGGGGCTCTCCACAGGTCGAGAGACCCAGTACTTC. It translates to CASGLGLSTGRETQYF.